These 4 T cell receptor beta chains originate from one sample sequenced in a study of CD8 T cell repertoires and HIV-1 epitope variants. Antigens of these TCRs are unknown. Produced via immunoSEQ multiplex PCR; TCRdb's table is partial and in-frame only. Of several thousand clones listed, more than 50% are singletons. Sequencing was carried out using cultured CD8+ T cells derived from PBMCs. These receptor sequences come from a male donor with HIV.

V is TRBV7-3 and J is TRBJ1-1; no clear D. V was trimmed by 2 bases and J by 6 bases, leaving 10 bases between them. This CDR3 has 13 amino acids. Germline loops: CDR1 SGHTA, CDR2 FQGTGA. CDR3 in amino acids: CASSLDHSAEAFF. The CDR3 DNA reads TGTGCCAGCAGCTTAGACCACAGCGCTGAAGCTTTCTTT.

The rearrangement joins TRBV2 to TRBJ1-4; the match to TRBD1 covers 8 bases. Trimming at V came to 3 bases and at J to 3 bases, leaving 3 bases not matched to a gene. Germline V gene data show CDR1 as SNHLY and CDR2 as FYNNEI. The CDR3 runs to 15 residues. CDR3 region: CASSDDRGPNEKLFF. CDR3 bases: TGTGCCAGCAGTGATGACAGGGGACCTAATGAAAAACTGTTTTTT. Together with reference TRBV2 and TRBJ1-4, the CDR3 gives the full variable domain: EPEVTQTPSHQVTQMGQEVILRCVPISNHLYFYWYRQILGQKVEFLVSFYNNEISEKSEIFDDQFSVERPDGSNFTLKIRSTKLEDSAMYFCASSDDRGPNEKLFFGSGTQLSVL.

J is TRBJ2-1 and V is TRBV6-6, with 11 bases fitting TRBD1. With 2 bases clipped from V and 8 bases from J, the junction kept 5 bases outside the gene matches. The germline V gene encodes CDR1 MNHNY and CDR2 SVGAGI (reference sequence). The CDR3 has 15 amino acids. The CDR3 DNA is TGTGCCAGCAGTTACAAGGGACAGGGGGACGATGAGCAGTTCTTC. It is translated as CASSYKGQGDDEQFF.

The rearrangement links TRBV4-1 to TRBJ2-7, with a weak D call TRBD1 (5 bases). The germline CDR1 and CDR2 sequences are MGHRA and YSYEKL. The CDR3 contains 16 residues. V was shortened by 0 bases and J by 2 bases, with 14 bases between the two germline ends. Here the CDR3 reads CASSQDPAGMTYEQYF. As DNA, the CDR3 is TGCGCCAGCAGCCAAGATCCCGCAGGGATGACCTACGAGCAGTACTTC.